This T cell receptor beta chain was retrieved from a study of shared clonotypes between healthy human individuals. Across the whole study: Researchers assigned three CD4 naive, three CD4 memory, two CD8 naive and one CD8 memory plate to each donor. Study results and caveats: In the sorted subsets, rarefaction showed sequencing was incomplete despite large depth.

CD8 cells regarded as naive lacked CD45RO, were positively chosen for CCR7, and omitted terminally differentiated effector memory CD45RA+ cells. Details on this clone: Antigen specificity is unknown.

Several immunoSEQ plates held equal portions of the genomic DNA taken from each subset. Each PCR replicate from the sorted subsets contained about 180 ng DNA, which is 25,000 to 30,000 T cell genomes. TCRdb keeps only in-frame clones here, not all; method: immunoSEQ multiplex PCR. This table holds 650,000 to 800,000 clones, 92% found once. Germline V gives CDR1 LNHDA, CDR2 SQIVND (reference sequence). V shed 7 bases, J shed 6 bases, and the junction held 12 bases outside the gene matches. The CDR3 covers 16 residues. This receptor was identified in a man aged 25 to 40 in good health. The sequenced material came from naive CD8+ T cells sorted from blood. The chain recombines TRBV19 with TRBJ1-2; 12 bases are shared with TRBD1. As DNA, the CDR3 is TGTGCCAGTACTCATGGGACAGGGGGCTTATGGCATGGCTACACCTTC. Its translation: CASTHGTGGLWHGYTF. The variable domain in full, completed from reference TRBV19 and TRBJ1-2, reads DGGITQSPKYLFRKEGQNVTLSCEQNLNHDAMYWYRQDPGQGLRLIYYSQIVNDFQKGDIAEGYSVSREKKESFPLTVTSAQKNPTAFYLCASTHGTGGLWHGYTFGSGTRLTVV.